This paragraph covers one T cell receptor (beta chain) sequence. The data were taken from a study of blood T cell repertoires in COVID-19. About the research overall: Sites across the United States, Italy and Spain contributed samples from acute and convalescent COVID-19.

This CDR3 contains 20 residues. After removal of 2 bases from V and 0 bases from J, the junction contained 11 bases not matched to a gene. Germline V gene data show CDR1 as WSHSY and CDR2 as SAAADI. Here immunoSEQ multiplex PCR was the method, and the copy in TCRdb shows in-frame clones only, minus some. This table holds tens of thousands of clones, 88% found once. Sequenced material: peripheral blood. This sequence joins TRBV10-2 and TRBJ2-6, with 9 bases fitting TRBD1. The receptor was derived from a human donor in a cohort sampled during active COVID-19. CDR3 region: CASSEGLGTGLRSGANVLTF. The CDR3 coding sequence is TGCGCCAGCAGTGAGGGATTAGGGACAGGGCTGCGCTCTGGGGCCAACGTCCTGACTTTC.